One TCR beta chain is described in this entry. Its antigen is unidentified. This record comes from a study of cytomegalovirus exposure and HLA in healthy donors. Study conclusions and caveats: After further analysis at a later stage, under 20,000 TCR beta sequences were associated with HLA alleles at 0.05 false discovery rate. Because they were indistinguishable, some V segments, including TRBV6-2 and TRBV6-3, were excluded.

The PCR ran on 60 Vbeta and 13 Jbeta primers. Measured with immunoSEQ multiplex PCR; TCRdb has only the in-frame clones, and not every one. Its listing shows roughly 70,000 clones. The CDR3 sequence is 15 residues long. The chain is built from TRBV21-1 and TRBJ2-7; the table's D call, TRBD1, was not checked against the DNA. TRBV21-1 is shown as a pseudogene. The sequence came from a man aged 40-50 years in good health and CMV-seronegative. The sequencing input was PBMCs. CDR3 DNA: TGTGCCAGCAGGCTACAGAACAGAAGCTCCTACGAGCAGTACTTC. This translates into CASRLQNRSSYEQYF.